The 30 T cell receptor beta chains below were found in one sample sequenced in a study of Ad26.COV2.S vaccination and SARS-CoV-2 variants. Here immunoSEQ multiplex PCR was the method, and the copy in TCRdb shows in-frame clones only, minus some. This sample has 250,000 to 300,000 clones, with more than 75% found just once. Documented treatment: some 20 received Ad26.COV2.S at low or high dose, single or two shots; five or six received placebo; per-sample allocation not given. Specimens were obtained on day 63 following the first vaccine or placebo injection. The starting material was peripheral blood, obtained in a trial of Ad26.COV2.S vaccine versus placebo. These receptors were obtained from a person between 18 and 65 years old who received the Ad26.COV2.S COVID-19 vaccine or a placebo.

The rearrangement joins TRBV6-1 to TRBJ1-5, with D possibly being TRBD1 (5 bases). From germline, CDR1 is MNHNS and CDR2 SASEGT. With 3 bases removed from V and 4 bases from J, the gap between germline ends came to 19 bases. This CDR3 has 17 residues. CDR3 coding DNA: TGTGCCAGCAGTGATTTAGGGTACAGGACCTATAATCAGCCCCAGCATTTT. It is translated as CASSDLGYRTYNQPQHF.

The CDR3 DNA is TGTGCCAGTAGTATTCCCGGGGGGGCCCCCAATGAGCAGTTCTTC. The encoded protein is CASSIPGGAPNEQFF. The V gene is TRBV19, the J gene TRBJ2-1; 8 bases fit TRBD2. The CDR3 length is 15 residues. Per the germline V gene, CDR1 is LNHDA and CDR2 is SQIVND (reference sequence). After removal of 3 bases from V and 6 bases from J, the junction contained 7 bases not matched to a gene.

The chain carries TRBV5-5 and TRBJ1-3, with 7 bases aligning to TRBD1. Germline V gene data show CDR1 as SGHKS and CDR2 as YYEKEE (reference sequence). This CDR3 region has 16 residues. V lost 1 base and J lost 8; bases outside the gene matches: 12. The chain's CDR3 is CASSLTPGTAGDTIYF. The CDR3 bases are TGTGCCAGCAGCTTGACCCCCGGGACAGCTGGGGACACCATATATTTT.

The rearrangement joins TRBV27 to TRBJ2-3; perhaps TRBD2 as D (5 bases). Between the trimmed V and J ends, which lost 5 bases and 2 bases, there was a span of 11 bases. The length of the CDR3 is 14 residues. Germline V gene data show CDR1 as MNHEY and CDR2 as SMNVEV (reference sequence). The CDR3 loop is CASSEGSHTDTQYF. DNA for the CDR3: TGTGCCAGCAGTGAGGGATCTCACACAGATACGCAGTATTTT.

This chain links TRBV6-5 with TRBJ1-3; unclear D gene. Deletions cut 0 bases from V and 6 bases from J, with 12 bases between. This CDR3 is 15 amino acids long. Per the germline V gene, CDR1 is MNHEY and CDR2 is SVGAGI. The CDR3 sequence: CASSYSKHRENTIYF. In DNA form, the CDR3 reads TGTGCCAGCAGTTACTCGAAACATCGCGAAAACACCATATATTTT.

The chain carries TRBV6-5 and TRBJ1-3, with no clear D. Germline CDR1 MNHEY, CDR2 SVGAGI. The CDR3 has 14 amino acids. With 2 bases removed from V and 2 bases from J, the gap between germline ends came to 7 bases. The CDR3 loop is CASSYAGTGNTIYF. Written as DNA, the CDR3 is TGTGCCAGCAGTTACGCGGGGACTGGAAACACCATATATTTT.

The J gene is TRBJ1-2, the V gene TRBV2; tentative D call: TRBD1 (5 bases). Trimming shortened V by 6 bases and J by 8 bases, and 22 bases separated the two germline ends. CDR1 is SNHLY and CDR2 is FYNNEI in the germline V gene. The CDR3 runs to 15 residues. CDR3 amino acids: CASRRDLEGRSGYTF. In nucleotides, the CDR3 is TGTGCCAGCAGGAGGGACCTAGAGGGGCGATCCGGCTACACCTTC.

The rearrangement uses TRBV19 and TRBJ2-1, with TRBD2 identical over 10 bases. V was pared by 4 bases and J by 9 bases, with 3 bases of the junction left unmatched. There are 13 residues in the CDR3. The germline CDR1 and CDR2 sequences are LNHDA and SQIVND (reference sequence). The CDR3 nucleotides are TGTGCCAGTAGTACTAGCGGGAGAGGTGAGCAGTTCTTC. Translation: CASSTSGRGEQFF.

The rearrangement joins TRBV25-1 to TRBJ2-1, with D perhaps matching TRBD2 (5 bases). CDR3 length equals 15 residues. CDR1 MGHDK and CDR2 SYGVNS come from the germline V gene. The V end was cut by 1 base, the J end by 3 bases, with 10 bases between. The CDR3 coding sequence is TGTGCCAGCAGTGAATCCCGGGGAGACTACAATGAGCAGTTCTTC. Encoded protein: CASSESRGDYNEQFF.

This chain uses TRBV28 with TRBJ1-5; TRBD1 might be the D (5 bases). V gave up 5 bases and J gave up 7 bases, with 12 bases separating them. CDR1 is MDHEN, CDR2 SYDVKM, per germline. The CDR3 has 13 residues. CDR3 bases: TGTGCCAGCAGTCCCGGGGGGGAACAGCCCCAGCATTTT. It yields the protein CASSPGGEQPQHF.

The chain carries TRBV18 and TRBJ2-5; TRBD1 agrees at 8 bases. The germline gives CDR1 KGHSH, CDR2 LQKENI. Unmatched junction bases numbered 4, after V lost 3 bases and J lost 1 base. This CDR3 region has 15 residues. CDR3 DNA: TGTGCCAGCTCACCGACAGGGGAGGCCCAAGAGACCCAGTACTTC. It encodes CASSPTGEAQETQYF.

This clone occurred once. The J gene is TRBJ2-6, the V gene TRBV4-1; D gene unclear. This CDR3 spans 17 amino acids. Germline V gene sequence: CDR1 MGHRA, CDR2 YSYEKL. Between the trimmed V and J ends, which lost 2 bases and 1 base, there was a span of 12 bases. CDR3 sequence (DNA): TGCGCCAGCAGCCAACTCTACGCTTCATCTGGGGCCAACGTCCTGACTTTC. Translation gives CASSQLYASSGANVLTF.

V usage is TRBV19 and J usage is TRBJ1-4; possibly TRBD1 for D (6 bases). The germline gives CDR1 LNHDA, CDR2 SQIVND (reference sequence). Between the trimmed V and J ends, which lost 4 bases and 10 bases, there was a span of 19 bases. The CDR3 sequence is 15 residues long. The CDR3 spells CASSKNARGGGKLFF. CDR3 sequence (DNA): TGTGCCAGTAGTAAAAATGCCAGGGGTGGTGGAAAACTGTTTTTT.

The chain links TRBV6-5 to TRBJ2-7, with 9 positions matching TRBD2. The V segment lost 2 bases and the J segment 3 bases; nucleotides outside the gene matches: 8. The CDR3 extends over 16 amino acids. Germline-derived CDR1 and CDR2 are MNHEY and SVGAGI. The CDR3 loop reads CASSYSGVAGDYEQYF. CDR3 DNA sequence: TGTGCCAGCAGTTACAGTGGAGTAGCGGGGGACTACGAGCAGTACTTC.

V usage is TRBV6-6 and J usage is TRBJ2-7; no clear D. The CDR3 length is 14 residues. CDR1 MNHNY and CDR2 SVGAGI come from the germline V gene (reference sequence). V lost 2 bases and J lost 1, with 9 bases in between. CDR3 DNA: TGTGCCAGCAGTTACATCGGAATTTCCTACGAGCAGTACTTC. Residues: CASSYIGISYEQYF.

The chain links TRBV6-4 to TRBJ2-1, with a possible D match to TRBD2 (5 bases). CDR3 length equals 14 residues. Germline V gene data show CDR1 as MRHNA and CDR2 as SNTAGT. The V end lost 7 bases, the J end lost 9 bases, and 19 bases lay between the germline ends. CDR3 amino acids: CASMVTPYGSEQFF. In DNA form, the CDR3 reads TGTGCCAGCATGGTTACCCCCTATGGGAGTGAGCAGTTCTTC.

The sample holds a few counts of this clone. The rearrangement joins TRBV3-1 (or the pseudogene TRBV3-2) to TRBJ2-2; D is possibly TRBD2 (6 bases). There are 15 residues in the CDR3. The germline gives CDR1 LGHDT, CDR2 YNNKEL (reference sequence). V lost 3 bases, J lost 3 bases, and 11 bases lay in between. The DNA of the CDR3 is TGTGCCAGCAGCCACGAGGGACTTCACACCGGGGAGCTGTTTTTT. Translation gives CASSHEGLHTGELFF.

V is TRBV7-9 and J is TRBJ2-2, with 9 bases that match TRBD1. Germline CDR1 reads SEHNR; CDR2 reads FQNEAQ (reference sequence). The CDR3 loop spans 18 amino acids. V lost 5 bases, J lost 3 bases, and 13 bases stayed unmatched. The CDR3 reads CASSAGDRALRYTGELFF. In DNA form, the CDR3 reads TGTGCCAGCAGCGCAGGGGACAGGGCTTTACGATACACCGGGGAGCTGTTTTTT.

The chain carries TRBV9 and TRBJ1-1, with 10 bases aligning to TRBD1. J lost 4 bases, V lost 2 bases, and 8 bases had no gene match. The length of the CDR3 is 16 residues. The V gene's germline CDR1 is SGDLS and CDR2 YYNGEE. CDR3 protein: CASSVSTGGWSTEAFF. The CDR3 DNA sequence: TGTGCCAGCAGCGTGTCGACAGGGGGCTGGAGCACTGAAGCTTTCTTT.

The rearrangement links TRBV3-1 (or the pseudogene TRBV3-2) to TRBJ2-7, with D unclear. V lost 3 bases and J 1 base, leaving 7 bases between the germline ends. Germline V gene data show CDR1 as LGHDT and CDR2 as YNNKEL (reference sequence). The CDR3 spans 13 residues. The CDR3 spells CASSQIGSYEQYF. The DNA of the CDR3 is TGTGCCAGCAGCCAGATAGGGTCCTACGAGCAGTACTTC.

J is TRBJ2-1 and V is TRBV3-1 (or the pseudogene TRBV3-2); D remains unclear. This CDR3 spans 15 amino acids. Trimming took 4 bases from V and 0 from J, leaving 10 bases between them. Germline lookup yields CDR1 LGHDT and CDR2 YNNKEL (reference sequence). CDR3 nucleotides: TGTGCCAGCAGCCCCGGCTTTAGCTCCTACAATGAGCAGTTCTTC. Its translation is CASSPGFSSYNEQFF.

CDR3 amino acids: CASSEENQGNVLTF. CDR3 sequence (DNA): TGTGCCAGCAGTGAAGAGAACCAGGGAAACGTCCTGACTTTC. The V call is TRBV6-1, the J call TRBJ2-6, with D possibly being TRBD1 (5 bases). The germline CDR1 and CDR2 sequences are MNHNS and SASEGT. The CDR3 contains 14 residues. V was cut by 1 base and J by 10 bases, with 11 bases left in between.

Points on this clone: The sample contains more than one DNA sequence encoding this CDR3. The chain couples TRBV30 to TRBJ2-5, with unresolved D. The CDR3 has 11 residues. The germline V and J ends were trimmed by 0 bases and 5 bases, with 4 bases remaining between them. Germline V gives CDR1 GTSNPN, CDR2 SVGIG (reference sequence). CDR3 in DNA: TGTGCCTGGAGTGTAAGGGAGACCCAGTACTTC. Protein: CAWSVRETQYF.

Only one count was recorded for this clone. The rearrangement uses TRBV3-1 (or the pseudogene TRBV3-2) and TRBJ1-2; possibly TRBD1 for D (5 bases). The V end was cut by 2 bases, the J end by 7 bases, with 23 bases between. Germline CDR1 reads LGHDT; CDR2 reads YNNKEL (reference sequence). The CDR3 has 17 amino acids. This CDR3 reads CASSQYEGGRELVGYTF. CDR3 DNA: TGTGCCAGCAGCCAATATGAGGGTGGCAGGGAGCTAGTTGGCTACACCTTC.

Only a few counts were recorded for this clone. This CDR3 is CASSPSGGFYEQYF. DNA of the CDR3: TGCGCCAGCAGCCCCTCCGGGGGATTCTACGAGCAGTACTTC. The chain couples TRBV5-1 to TRBJ2-7, with D possibly matching TRBD2 (6 bases). There are 14 residues in the CDR3. V was trimmed by 4 bases and J by 3 bases, leaving 14 bases between them. The V gene's germline CDR1 is SGHRS and CDR2 YFSETQ.

This chain connects TRBV7-2 to TRBJ2-3; D remains unclear. Deletions cut 2 bases from V and 3 bases from J, with 6 bases between. The CDR3 totals 13 residues. The germline CDR1 and CDR2 sequences are SGHTA and FQGNSA. The CDR3 loop reads CASSLQVTDTQYF. The CDR3 bases are TGTGCCAGCAGCTTACAGGTTACAGATACGCAGTATTTT. Variable domain in full (rest from reference TRBV7-2 and TRBJ2-3): GAGVSQSPSNKVTEKGKDVELRCDPISGHTALYWYRQSLGQGLEFLIYFQGNSAPDKSGLPSDRFSAERTGGSVSTLTIQRTQQEDSAVYLCASSLQVTDTQYFGPGTRLTVL.

The chain links TRBV7-9 to TRBJ2-1; 9 bases match TRBD1. There are 16 residues in the CDR3. Germline CDR1 is SEHNR and CDR2 is FQNEAQ (reference sequence). Trimming cost V 5 bases and J 3 bases; bases outside gene matches: 8. The CDR3 protein is CASSGGDREGYNEQFF. CDR3 bases: TGTGCCAGCAGCGGTGGGGACAGGGAAGGCTACAATGAGCAGTTCTTC.

The V call is TRBV27, the J call TRBJ1-2; a weak D match, TRBD1 (6 bases). This CDR3 has 15 residues. V lost 0 bases, J lost 0 bases, and 8 bases lay in between. Germline assignment: CDR1 MNHEY and CDR2 SMNVEV (reference sequence). The CDR3 region has the DNA TGTGCCAGCAGTTTATCTTCAGGGGCTAACTATGGCTACACCTTC. Its translation: CASSLSSGANYGYTF.

The chain recombines TRBV11-1 with TRBJ2-1; TRBD2 is a possible D gene (6 bases). Trimming took 0 bases from V and 6 from J, leaving 18 bases between them. Germline CDR1 is SGHAT and CDR2 is FQDESV (reference sequence). CDR3 length: 17 residues. This CDR3 reads CASSLAVAGAGPNEQFF. For the CDR3, the DNA is TGTGCCAGCAGCTTAGCGGTTGCGGGCGCGGGACCCAATGAGCAGTTCTTC.

In nucleotides, the CDR3 is TGTGCCTGGAGTACGGGACTAGCGGGATCCGGGTACTTC. As protein: CAWSTGLAGSGYF. This chain uses TRBV30 with TRBJ2-7, with 13 bases aligning to TRBD2. Unmatched junction bases numbered 7, after V lost 2 bases and J lost 12 bases. Germline V gene sequence: CDR1 GTSNPN, CDR2 SVGIG (reference sequence). The CDR3 covers 13 residues.